This T cell receptor beta chain was recovered during a study of identical twins. Healthy Caucasian individuals made up all the donors. Template switching, a step in the protocol, added a universal primer site, and cDNA carried unique molecular identifiers. TCRdb itself ran the 5' RACE reads through MiXCR, one entry per CDR3 protein. The sample records 1.5 million or so distinct CDR3 sequences, more than 30% being singletons. CDR3 size: 13 residues. Per the germline V gene, CDR1 is LGHDT and CDR2 is YNNKEL (reference sequence). V lost 0 bases and J lost 3, with 5 bases in between. This clonotype has at least ten counts.

This sequence was found in a newborn girl in good health. The chain employs TRBV3-1 and TRBJ2-5; no firm D call. Specimen: cord blood. CDR3: CASSQDIEETQYF. As DNA, the CDR3 is TGTGCCAGCAGCCAAGATATAGAAGAGACCCAGTACTTC.